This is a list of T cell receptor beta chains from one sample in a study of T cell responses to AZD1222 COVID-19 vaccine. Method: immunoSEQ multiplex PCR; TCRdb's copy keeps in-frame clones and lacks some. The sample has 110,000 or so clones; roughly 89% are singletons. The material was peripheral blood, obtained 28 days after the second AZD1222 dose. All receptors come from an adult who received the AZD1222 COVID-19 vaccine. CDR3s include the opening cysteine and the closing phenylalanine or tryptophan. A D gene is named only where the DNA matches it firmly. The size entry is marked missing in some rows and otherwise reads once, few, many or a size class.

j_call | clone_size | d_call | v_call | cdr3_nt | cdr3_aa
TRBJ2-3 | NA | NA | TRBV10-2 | TGCGCCAGCAGTGAGCATCCAACAACAGATACGCAGTATTTT | CASSEHPTTDTQYF
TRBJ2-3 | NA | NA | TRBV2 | TGTGCCAGCAGCTGGGGGGAACAGGGAACGGGGACGCAGTATTTT | CASSWGEQGTGTQYF
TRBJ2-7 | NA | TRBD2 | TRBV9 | TGTGCCAGCAGCGTAGGGGGACTAGCGGGTGCCTACGAGCAGTACTTC | CASSVGGLAGAYEQYF
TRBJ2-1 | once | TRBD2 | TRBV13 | TGTGCCAGCAGCGACCAAGGACTAGCGGACCACAATGAGCAGTTCTTC | CASSDQGLADHNEQFF
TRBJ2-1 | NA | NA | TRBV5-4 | TGTGCCAGCAGCTACAAGGACACTGAGCAGTTCTTC | CASSYKDTEQFF
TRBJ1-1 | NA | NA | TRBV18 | TGTGCCAGCTCGCTGATAGGAGGGCCGATGAACACTGAAGCTTTCTTT | CASSLIGGPMNTEAFF
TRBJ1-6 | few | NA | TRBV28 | TGTGCCAGCAGTTACAGGGCGGGAAATTCACCCCTCCACTTT | CASSYRAGNSPLHF
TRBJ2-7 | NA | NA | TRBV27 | TGTGCCACCGGGGACCCTTGGACCTACGAGCAGTACTTC | CATGDPWTYEQYF
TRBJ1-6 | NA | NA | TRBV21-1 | TGTGCCAGCAGCAAGCAGGGGATTAATTCACCCCTCCACTTT | CASSKQGINSPLHF
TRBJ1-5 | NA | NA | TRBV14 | TGTGCCAGCAGCCGAACAGGTTCTCAGCCCCAGCATTTT | CASSRTGSQPQHF
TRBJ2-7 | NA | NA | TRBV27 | TGTGCCAGCAGTTTGTCGATACCCACAGGGAGCGAGCAGTACTTC | CASSLSIPTGSEQYF
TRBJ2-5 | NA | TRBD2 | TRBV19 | TGTGCCAGTAGTATCAGGGGACTAGCGGGAGTTGGCGAGACCCAGTACTTC | CASSIRGLAGVGETQYF
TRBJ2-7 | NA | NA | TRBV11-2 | TGTGCCAGCAGCCCATCGAACTCTCCCCGTTACGAGCAGTACTTC | CASSPSNSPRYEQYF
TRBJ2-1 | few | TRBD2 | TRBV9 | TGTGCCAGCAGCGTAGTGTCTAGCGGGAATAATGAGCAGTTCTTC | CASSVVSSGNNEQFF
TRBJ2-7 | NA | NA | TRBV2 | TGTGCCAGCAGTTACAGGTATGGGAGCTCCTACGAGCAGTACTTC | CASSYRYGSSYEQYF
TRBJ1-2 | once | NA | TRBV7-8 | TGTGCCAGCAGCTTAACGACAGACTATGGCTACACCTTC | CASSLTTDYGYTF
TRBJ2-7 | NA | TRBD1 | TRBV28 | TGTGCCAGCAGCTCCGGACAGGAGAGCTCCTACGAGCAGTACTTC | CASSSGQESSYEQYF
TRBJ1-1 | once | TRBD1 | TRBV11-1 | TGTGCCAGCAGCTCCCTTGAGGGGGCGGACACTGAAGCTTTCTTT | CASSSLEGADTEAFF
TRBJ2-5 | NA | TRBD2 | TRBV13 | TGTGCCAGCAGCTCGGGACTAGCGGGAGGAGGACCCGAGACCCAGTACTTC | CASSSGLAGGGPETQYF
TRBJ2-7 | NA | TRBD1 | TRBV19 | TGTGCCAGTAGTGGGGGTCCGGGACAGGTCTCCTACGAGCAGTACTTC | CASSGGPGQVSYEQYF
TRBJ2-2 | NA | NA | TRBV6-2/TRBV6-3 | TGTGCCAGCAGCCTAGGATTTACCACCGGGGAGCTGTTTTTT | CASSLGFTTGELFF
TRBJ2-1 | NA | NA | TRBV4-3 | TGCGCCAGCAGCCTCGGACTCACGTCCAATGAGCAGTTCTTC | CASSLGLTSNEQFF
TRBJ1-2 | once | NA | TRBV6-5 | TGTGCCAGCAGTTACTCCGGGGGCGCGTTTGGCTACACCTTC | CASSYSGGAFGYTF
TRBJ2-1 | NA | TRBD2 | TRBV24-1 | TGTGCCACCAGTGACCCGGGGGTAGCGGGGGGTGAGCAGTTCTTC | CATSDPGVAGGEQFF
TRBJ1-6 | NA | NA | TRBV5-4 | TGTGCCAGCAGCGTGGGGTGGGGGGATTCACCCCTCCACTTT | CASSVGWGDSPLHF
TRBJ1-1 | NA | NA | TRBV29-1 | TGCAGCGTTGCTGGCAGATCTAGGGACACTGAAGCTTTCTTT | CSVAGRSRDTEAFF
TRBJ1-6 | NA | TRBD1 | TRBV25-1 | TGTGCCAGCCACATCGGGACAGACGATAATTCACCCCTCCACTTT | CASHIGTDDNSPLHF
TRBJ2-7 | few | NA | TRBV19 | TGTGCCAGTAGTATTGGGACCTCTGCCTACGAGCAGTACTTC | CASSIGTSAYEQYF
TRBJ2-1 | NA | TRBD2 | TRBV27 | TGTGCCAGCAGTACCAACTCCCGGGAGGGCCCCTACAATGAGCAGTTCTTC | CASSTNSREGPYNEQFF
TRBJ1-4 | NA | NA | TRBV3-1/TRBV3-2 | TGTGCCAGCAGCCCGGACGGGCCAACTAATGAAAAACTGTTTTTT | CASSPDGPTNEKLFF
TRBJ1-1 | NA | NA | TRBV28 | TGTGCCAGCAGTTTATTGGTGGCTGAAGCTTTCTTT | CASSLLVAEAFF
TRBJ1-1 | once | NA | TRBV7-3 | TGTGCCAGCAGCTTCGAAGTGAACACTGAAGCTTTCTTT | CASSFEVNTEAFF